This T cell receptor beta chain was recorded in a study of blood T cells in healthy people across ages. Notes on the study in general: In long-lived donors, naive CD4+ cell counts and diversity exceeded those of aged donors.

This CDR3 spans 18 amino acids. V trimming: 5 bases; J trimming: 2 bases; junction bases outside the gene matches: 6. PCR was performed a second time for about 6 to 12 cycles using a sample-barcoded 5' primer and a J-beta primer mix. A single record per CDR3 protein comes from TCRdb applying MiXCR to the 5' RACE reads. The profile shows 1.5 million to 2 million distinct CDR3 sequences, 28% of them singletons. Of note for this clonotype: Its antigen is not identified.

The TCR sequence derives from a woman aged 25 to 45 in good health. This chain uses TRBV12-3 or TRBV12-4 with TRBJ2-1; 16 bases agree with TRBD2. Sequenced: blood. This CDR3 reads CASSAGTSGRGPYNEQFF. The CDR3 nucleotides are TGTGCCAGCAGTGCGGGGACTAGCGGGAGGGGTCCCTACAATGAGCAGTTCTTC.